This T cell receptor (beta chain) was recovered during a study of CD8+ T cells in alopecia areata. Looking at the study overall: Tofacitinib treatment spanned 6 to 18 months, with 6 months off drug afterward. Whole-study results and caveats: Clonality in lesional scalp, especially alopecia totalis/universalis, exceeded that of normal scalp.

Documented treatment: oral pan-JAK inhibitor, 5-10 mg twice daily. Trimming removed 4 bases from V and 5 bases from J; junction bases left unmatched: 7. This CDR3 region has 13 residues. Per the germline V gene, CDR1 is SQVTM and CDR2 is ANQGSEA. This clone was recorded only once. Its antigen is undetermined. TCR sequencing used cDNA made by reverse transcription of extracted RNA. TCRdb keeps only in-frame clones here, not all; method: immunoSEQ multiplex PCR. The data hold roughly 100,000 clones, with 65% to 90% observed a single time. Sample: CD8+ T cells sorted from blood, taken around week 31, from a patient treated with tofacitinib. The receptor comes from a human donor with alopecia areata. The V call is TRBV29-1, the J call TRBJ2-7; 8 bases match TRBD1. The CDR3 spells CSVGTGITHEQYF. DNA of the CDR3: TGCAGCGTTGGGACAGGGATTACCCACGAGCAGTACTTC.